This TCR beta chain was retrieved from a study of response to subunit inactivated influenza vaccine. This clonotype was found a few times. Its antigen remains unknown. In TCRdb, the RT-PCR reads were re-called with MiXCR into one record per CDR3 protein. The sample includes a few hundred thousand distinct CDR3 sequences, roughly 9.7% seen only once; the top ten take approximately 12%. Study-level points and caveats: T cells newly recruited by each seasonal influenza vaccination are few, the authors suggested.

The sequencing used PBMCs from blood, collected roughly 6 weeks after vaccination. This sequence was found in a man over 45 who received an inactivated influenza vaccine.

The CDR3 region is CASSTGISGQYF. CDR3 in DNA: TGTGCCAGCAGCACCGGGATTTCGGGGCAGTATTTT. This chain links TRBV7-3 with TRBJ2-3, with D maybe TRBD2 (5 bases). Germline lookup yields CDR1 SGHTA and CDR2 FQGTGA. CDR3 length equals 12 residues. V lost 5 bases, J lost 11 bases, and 14 bases lay in between.